The 21 T cell receptor beta chains below were found in one sample sequenced in a study of blood T cells in healthy people across ages. It was with a sample-barcoded 5' primer and a J-beta primer mix that a second PCR of roughly 7 to 12 cycles was run. TCRdb re-derived calls from the 5' RACE reads in MiXCR, one entry per CDR3 protein. The data hold around 400,000 distinct CDR3 sequences, with 45% to 60% observed a single time. The sequencing sample was made of blood. The source of these receptors is a man in his 60s in good health.

In DNA form, the CDR3 reads TGTGCCAGCAGTGACGGGACTAGCCCCACCAATGAGCAGTTCTTC. Protein sequence: CASSDGTSPTNEQFF. J is TRBJ2-1 and V is TRBV6-4, with TRBD2 matching over 9 bases. CDR3 size: 15 residues. Trimming at V came to 2 bases and at J to 6 bases, leaving 5 bases not matched to a gene. Per the germline V gene, CDR1 is MRHNA and CDR2 is SNTAGT.

This chain uses TRBV20-1 with TRBJ2-7; 9 bases map to TRBD2. The DNA end is a closer match to TRBJ2-4, so the J assignment may be wrong. Germline V lookup: CDR1 DFQATT, CDR2 SNEGSKA (reference sequence). The CDR3 consists of 14 residues. For the CDR3, the DNA is TGCAGTACTGCTAGCGGGGAAACCAAAAACATTCAGTACTTC. Amino acid sequence: CSTASGETKNIQYF.

This chain connects TRBV21-1 to TRBJ2-1. TRBV21-1 is described as a pseudogene. The CDR3 is 12 amino acids. The CDR3 spells CASSKVWRIRFF. The CDR3, as DNA: TGTGCCAGCAGCAAAGTGTGGCGGATTCGGTTCTTC.

The chain links TRBV4-1 to TRBJ2-6; TRBD2 is a possible D gene (6 bases). CDR1 is MGHRA and CDR2 is YSYEKL in the germline V gene. This CDR3 is 17 amino acids long. Trimming pared 1 base from V and 0 bases from J, leaving 10 bases between. Here the CDR3 reads CASSQVRESSGANVLTF. DNA for the CDR3: TGCGCCAGCAGCCAAGTACGGGAGTCCTCTGGGGCCAACGTCCTGACTTTC.

This clonotype was picked up a small number of times. The chain has TRBV20-1 and TRBJ2-7; D is perhaps TRBD1 (6 bases). This CDR3 spans 16 amino acids. Germline V gene data show CDR1 as DFQATT and CDR2 as SNEGSKA (reference sequence). V was pared by 6 bases and J by 3 bases, with 24 bases between. The CDR3 nucleotides are TGCAGTGCCATCCCGTCCTGGGGGCGCGAACTCTACGAGCAGTACTTC. Protein: CSAIPSWGRELYEQYF.

The V call is TRBV12-3 or TRBV12-4, the J call TRBJ2-3, with 10 nucleotides matching TRBD2. There are 13 residues in the CDR3. V lost 8 bases and J lost 4; bases outside the gene matches: 3. CDR3 sequence (DNA): TGTGCCAGCGGGAGCGGGGGGGCAGATACGCAGTATTTT. It yields the protein CASGSGGADTQYF.

This clonotype was detected a few times. The rearrangement joins TRBV4-2 to TRBJ1-1, with unresolved D. The germline V gene encodes CDR1 LGHNA and CDR2 YNFKEQ. The germline V and J ends were trimmed by 4 bases and 4 bases, with 13 bases remaining between them. This CDR3 is 14 amino acids long. CDR3 loop: CASSPPGDRTEAFF. DNA of the CDR3: TGTGCCAGCAGCCCCCCCGGGGATCGCACTGAAGCTTTCTTT.

In this sample, this clonotype turned up a few times. The chain links TRBV24-1 to TRBJ2-3; 11 nucleotides line up with TRBD2. This CDR3 is built from 15 residues. Trimming took 6 bases from V and 5 from J; bases not matched to a gene: 6. Germline assignment: CDR1 KGHDR and CDR2 SFDVKD. The CDR3 sequence is CATSSGTSGKDTQYF. The DNA for the CDR3 is TGTGCCACCAGTTCCGGGACTAGCGGTAAAGATACGCAGTATTTT.

With respect to this clonotype: Germline is not matched at one junction end, which may reflect a read error. V and J are TRBV28 and TRBJ1-2; D is perhaps TRBD1 (5 bases). The CDR3 length is 14 residues. Germline-derived CDR1 and CDR2 are MDHEN and SYDVKM. This CDR3 is CTSSSGGGGRGYTF. The CDR3 nucleotides are TGTACCAGCAGCTCCGGTGGGGGGGGAAGAGGCTACACCTTC.

This clonotype appeared many times. The rearrangement links TRBV4-2 to TRBJ2-5, with 16 bases lining up with TRBD2. Germline assignment: CDR1 LGHNA and CDR2 YNFKEQ. J gave up 1 base and V 4 bases, and 3 bases lay outside the gene matches. The CDR3 has 17 residues. DNA of the CDR3: TGTGCCAGCAGCCTTGGGACTAGCGGGGGGGGCCAAGAGACCCAGTACTTC. As protein: CASSLGTSGGGQETQYF.

The chain links TRBV10-3 to TRBJ2-3, with D perhaps being TRBD1 or TRBD2 (6 bases each). V lost 6 bases and J lost 3, with 10 bases in between. Germline CDR1 is ENHRY and CDR2 is SYGVKD. The CDR3 length is 13 residues. In DNA, the CDR3 is TGTGCCATCAGCGGGGGCCTAACAGATACGCAGTATTTT. It encodes CAISGGLTDTQYF.

This clonotype appeared a few times. The V call is TRBV11-2, the J call TRBJ1-4, with 7 bases identical to TRBD1. V gave up 0 bases and J gave up 7 bases; unmatched junction bases: 14. Germline CDR1 reads SGHAT; CDR2 reads FQNNGV. The CDR3 covers 18 residues. CDR3 DNA: TGTGCCAGCAGCTTAGATGGTCGGGTCCGACAGGGCGGTGAAAAACTGTTTTTT. Its translation is CASSLDGRVRQGGEKLFF.

The chain links TRBV6-5 to TRBJ2-7; no firm D call. The V end lost 0 bases, the J end lost 7 bases, and 19 bases lay between the germline ends. From germline, CDR1 is MNHEY and CDR2 SVGAGI. This CDR3 is 16 amino acids long. CDR3 region: CASSYSRLGPSGEQYF. CDR3 bases: TGTGCCAGCAGTTACTCGAGATTGGGCCCCAGTGGGGAGCAGTACTTC.

V is TRBV10-1 and J is TRBJ2-3; no definite D call. V shed 0 bases and J shed 1 base, with 2 bases lying between them. Germline V gene sequence: CDR1 WNHNN, CDR2 SYGVQD (reference sequence). The CDR3 loop spans 13 amino acids. CDR3 DNA sequence: TGCGCCAGCAGTGAGTCTGGCACAGATACGCAGTATTTT. Translating gives CASSESGTDTQYF.

V gene TRBV28 combines with J gene TRBJ1-5, with D perhaps TRBD1 (6 bases). The CDR3 contains 16 residues. Trimming left V 5 bases short and J 0 bases short, with 14 bases between. CDR1 is MDHEN, CDR2 SYDVKM, per germline. This CDR3 is CASSTAGRGSNQPQHF. The DNA of the CDR3 is TGTGCCAGCAGTACCGCGGGCAGGGGTAGCAATCAGCCCCAGCATTTT.

This clonotype has only a few counts. The chain combines TRBV5-5 with TRBJ2-1, with no clear D. Trimming took 3 bases from V and 0 from J, leaving 16 bases between them. This CDR3 is built from 17 residues. Germline V gives CDR1 SGHKS, CDR2 YYEKEE (reference sequence). CDR3 residues: CASSSRIHQSSYNEQFF. The CDR3 DNA follows: TGTGCCAGCAGCTCCCGAATTCACCAAAGCTCCTACAATGAGCAGTTCTTC.

The chain couples TRBV2 to TRBJ2-3; 9 bases line up with TRBD2. The CDR3 has 15 residues. With 4 bases clipped from V and 2 bases from J, the junction kept 4 bases outside the gene matches. Germline assignment: CDR1 SNHLY and CDR2 FYNNEI. The CDR3 nucleotides are TGTGCCAGCAGTGTGGAGCGGGGGGCCACAGATACGCAGTATTTT. The encoded protein is CASSVERGATDTQYF.

Turning to this clonotype: With a much larger clone just one base away, this may be a read error. This rearrangement joins TRBV29-1 to TRBJ2-5, with D perhaps TRBD1 or TRBD2 (5 bases each). CDR1 SQVTM and CDR2 ANQGSEA come from the germline V gene. This CDR3 contains 13 residues. This CDR3 reads CSATDGTSYKQYF. The CDR3 coding sequence is TGCAGTGCAACGGACGGGACGTCCTACAAGCAGTACTTC.

V and J are TRBV6-6 and TRBJ2-5; tentative D call: TRBD1 (6 bases). The V end was cut by 8 bases, the J end by 5 bases, with 15 bases between. CDR1 MNHNY and CDR2 SVGAGI come from the germline V gene (reference sequence). The CDR3 loop spans 13 amino acids. The CDR3 coding sequence is TGTGCCAGCTTCCGAAGCACAGGGGAGACCCAGTACTTC. Protein product: CASFRSTGETQYF.

This clonotype occurred a few times. J is TRBJ2-5 and V is TRBV4-2; D unclear. V lost 0 bases and J 2 bases, leaving 13 bases between the germline ends. The CDR3 covers 16 residues. The V gene's germline CDR1 is LGHNA and CDR2 YNFKEQ. CDR3 bases: TGTGCCAGCAGCCAAGATGGGCGGCGTGTTCAAGAGACCCAGTACTTC. Translated: CASSQDGRRVQETQYF.

This clonotype was detected many times. A junction boundary mismatches the germline segment, possibly from a read error. The CDR3, as DNA: TGTGCTAGCAGCTTAGGACTAGCGGGCACAGATACGCAGTATTTT. Its protein product is CASSLGLAGTDTQYF. This chain joins TRBV5-1 and TRBJ2-3; 10 bases line up with TRBD2. Per the germline V gene, CDR1 is SGHRS and CDR2 is YFSETQ. The CDR3 is 15 residues long.